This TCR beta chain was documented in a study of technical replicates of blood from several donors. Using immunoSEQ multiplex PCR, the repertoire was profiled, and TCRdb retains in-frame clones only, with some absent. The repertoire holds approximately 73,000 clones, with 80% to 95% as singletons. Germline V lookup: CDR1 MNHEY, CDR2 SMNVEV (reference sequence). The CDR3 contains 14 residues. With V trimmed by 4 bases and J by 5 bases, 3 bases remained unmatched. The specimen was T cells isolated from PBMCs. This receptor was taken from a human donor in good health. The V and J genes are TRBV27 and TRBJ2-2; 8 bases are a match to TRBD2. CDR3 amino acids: CASSWTGGTGELFF. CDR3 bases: TGTGCCAGCAGTTGGACGGGAGGGACCGGGGAGCTGTTTTTT.